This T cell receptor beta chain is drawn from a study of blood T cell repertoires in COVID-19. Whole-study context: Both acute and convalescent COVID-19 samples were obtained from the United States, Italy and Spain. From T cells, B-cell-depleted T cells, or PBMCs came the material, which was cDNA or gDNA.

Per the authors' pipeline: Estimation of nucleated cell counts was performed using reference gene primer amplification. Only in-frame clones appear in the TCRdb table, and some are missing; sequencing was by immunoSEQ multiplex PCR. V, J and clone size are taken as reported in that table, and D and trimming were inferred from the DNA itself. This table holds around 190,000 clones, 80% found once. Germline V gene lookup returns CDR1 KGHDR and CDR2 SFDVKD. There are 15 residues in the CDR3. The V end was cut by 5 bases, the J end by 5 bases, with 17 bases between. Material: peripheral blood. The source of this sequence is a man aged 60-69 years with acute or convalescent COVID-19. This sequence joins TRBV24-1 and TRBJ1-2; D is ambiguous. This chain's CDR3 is CATSVTSGFRYGYTF. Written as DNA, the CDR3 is TGTGCCACCAGTGTAACCTCGGGGTTCCGTTATGGCTACACCTTC.